The T cell receptor beta chain described here comes from a study of Graves' ophthalmopathy and Graves' hyperthyroidism. Beta-chain TCR CDR3 regions were amplified from RNA transcripts. After a first-round RT-PCR with HTBI primers, a second-round multiplex PCR was run. In TCRdb, the multiplex PCR reads were re-called with MiXCR into one record per CDR3 protein. The sample carries some 350,000 distinct CDR3 sequences, approximately 18% recorded once. Many counts were recorded for this clonotype. Where ophthalmopathy was absent within 18 months of follow-up, hyperthyroidism was stable. Other autoimmune diseases, uncontrolled infections, pregnancy or lactation ruled patients out of participation. Germline CDR1 MNHEY, CDR2 SVGEGT. The CDR3 spans 14 residues. V lost 1 base, J lost 2 bases, and 9 bases lay in between.

The rearrangement joins TRBV6-2 or TRBV6-3 to TRBJ2-7; D not certain. This sequence originates from an adult woman with stable Graves' hyperthyroidism. Sequencing was done on a sample of peripheral blood. The CDR3 bases are TGTGCCAGCAGTTACTACGGACCCCCCTACGAGCAGTACTTC. It is translated as CASSYYGPPYEQYF.